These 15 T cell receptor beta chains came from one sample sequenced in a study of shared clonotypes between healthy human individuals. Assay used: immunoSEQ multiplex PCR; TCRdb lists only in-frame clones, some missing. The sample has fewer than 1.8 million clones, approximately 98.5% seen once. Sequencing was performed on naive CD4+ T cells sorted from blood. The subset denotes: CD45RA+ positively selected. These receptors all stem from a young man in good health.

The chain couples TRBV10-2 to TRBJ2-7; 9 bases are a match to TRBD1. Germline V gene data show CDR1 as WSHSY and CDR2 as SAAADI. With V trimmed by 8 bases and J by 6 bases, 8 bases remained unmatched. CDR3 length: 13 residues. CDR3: CASLRTGEGEQYF. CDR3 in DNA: TGCGCCAGCCTACGGACAGGGGAAGGCGAGCAGTACTTC.

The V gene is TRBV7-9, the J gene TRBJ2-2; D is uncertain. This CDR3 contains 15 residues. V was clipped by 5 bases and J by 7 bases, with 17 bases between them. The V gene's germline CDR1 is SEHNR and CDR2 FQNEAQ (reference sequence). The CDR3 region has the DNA TGTGCCAGCAGCCAATCTTCGGGTCGGAACGGGGAGCTGTTTTTT. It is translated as CASSQSSGRNGELFF.

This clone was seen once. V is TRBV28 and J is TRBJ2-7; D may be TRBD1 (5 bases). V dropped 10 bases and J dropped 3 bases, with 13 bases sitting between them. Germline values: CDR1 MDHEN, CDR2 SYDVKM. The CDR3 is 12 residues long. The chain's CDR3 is CATRPGNYEQYF. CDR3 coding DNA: TGTGCCACCCGACCAGGGAACTACGAGCAGTACTTC.

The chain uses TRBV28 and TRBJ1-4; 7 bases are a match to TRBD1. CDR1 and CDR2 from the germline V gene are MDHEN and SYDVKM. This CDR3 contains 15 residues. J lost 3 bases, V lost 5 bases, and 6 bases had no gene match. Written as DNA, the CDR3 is TGTGCCAGCAGTAACCCCGGGACAGCTAATGAAAAACTGTTTTTT. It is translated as CASSNPGTANEKLFF. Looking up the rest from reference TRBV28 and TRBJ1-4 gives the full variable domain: DVKVTQSSRYLVKRTGEKVFLECVQDMDHENMFWYRQDPGLGLRLIYFSYDVKMKEKGDIPEGYSVSREKKERFSLILESASTNQTSMYLCASSNPGTANEKLFFGSGTQLSVL.

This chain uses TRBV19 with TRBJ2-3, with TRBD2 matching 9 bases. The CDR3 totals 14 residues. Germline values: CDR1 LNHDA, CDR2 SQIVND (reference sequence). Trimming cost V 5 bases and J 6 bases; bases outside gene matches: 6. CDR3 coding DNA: TGTGCCAGTAGTTATAGCGGGAGTTATGATACGCAGTATTTT. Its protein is CASSYSGSYDTQYF.

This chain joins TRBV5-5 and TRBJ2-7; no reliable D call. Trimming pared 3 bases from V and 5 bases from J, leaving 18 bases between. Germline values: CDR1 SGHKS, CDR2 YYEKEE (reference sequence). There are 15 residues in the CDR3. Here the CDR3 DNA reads TGTGCCAGCAGCTCGATAATATTTGGAGCTGACGAGCAGTACTTC. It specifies CASSSIIFGADEQYF.

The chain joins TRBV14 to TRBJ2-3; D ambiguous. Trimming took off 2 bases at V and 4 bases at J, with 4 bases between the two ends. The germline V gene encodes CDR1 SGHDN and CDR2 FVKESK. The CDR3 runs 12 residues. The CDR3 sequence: CASSQHADTQYF. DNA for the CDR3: TGTGCCAGCAGCCAACACGCAGATACGCAGTATTTT.

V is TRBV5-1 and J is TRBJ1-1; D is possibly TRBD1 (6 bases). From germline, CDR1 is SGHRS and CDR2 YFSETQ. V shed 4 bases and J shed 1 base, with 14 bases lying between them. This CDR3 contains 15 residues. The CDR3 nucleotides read TGCGCCAGCAGCCCCGGGAGGGGGGCGAACACTGAAGCTTTCTTT. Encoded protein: CASSPGRGANTEAFF.

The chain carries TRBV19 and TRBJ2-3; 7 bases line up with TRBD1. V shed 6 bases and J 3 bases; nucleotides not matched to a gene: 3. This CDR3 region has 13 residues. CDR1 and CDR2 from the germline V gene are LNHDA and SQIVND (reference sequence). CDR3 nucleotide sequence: TGTGCCAGTAGCCGACAGGGTACAGATACGCAGTATTTT. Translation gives CASSRQGTDTQYF.

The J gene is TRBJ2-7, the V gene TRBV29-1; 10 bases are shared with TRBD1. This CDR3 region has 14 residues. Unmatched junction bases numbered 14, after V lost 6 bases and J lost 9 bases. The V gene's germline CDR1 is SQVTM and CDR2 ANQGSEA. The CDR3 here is CSVPGQGRVVVQYF. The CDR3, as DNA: TGCAGCGTCCCGGGACAGGGGAGGGTCGTGGTGCAGTACTTC.

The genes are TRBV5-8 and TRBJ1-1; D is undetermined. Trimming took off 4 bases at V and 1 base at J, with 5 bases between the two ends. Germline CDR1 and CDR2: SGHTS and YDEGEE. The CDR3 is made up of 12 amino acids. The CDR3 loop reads CASSPWNTEAFF. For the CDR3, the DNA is TGTGCCAGCAGCCCCTGGAACACTGAAGCTTTCTTT.

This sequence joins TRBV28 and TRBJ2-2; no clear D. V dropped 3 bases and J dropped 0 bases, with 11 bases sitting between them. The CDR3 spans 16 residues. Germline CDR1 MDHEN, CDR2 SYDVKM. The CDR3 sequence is CASSFVPTTNTGELFF. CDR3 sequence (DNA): TGTGCCAGCAGTTTTGTCCCTACTACGAACACCGGGGAGCTGTTTTTT.

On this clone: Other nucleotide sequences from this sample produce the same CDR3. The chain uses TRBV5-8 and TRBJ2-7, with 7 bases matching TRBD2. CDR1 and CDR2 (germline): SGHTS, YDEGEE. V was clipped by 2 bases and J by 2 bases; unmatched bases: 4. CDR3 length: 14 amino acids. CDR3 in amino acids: CASSFGGSAYEQYF. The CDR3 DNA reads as TGTGCCAGCAGCTTTGGCGGGAGCGCCTACGAGCAGTACTTC.

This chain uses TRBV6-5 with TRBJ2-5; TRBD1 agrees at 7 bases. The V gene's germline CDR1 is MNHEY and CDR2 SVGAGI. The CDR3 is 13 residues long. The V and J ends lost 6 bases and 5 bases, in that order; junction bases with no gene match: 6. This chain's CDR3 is CASRSVRGETQYF. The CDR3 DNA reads TGTGCCAGCAGATCCGTCAGGGGGGAGACCCAGTACTTC.

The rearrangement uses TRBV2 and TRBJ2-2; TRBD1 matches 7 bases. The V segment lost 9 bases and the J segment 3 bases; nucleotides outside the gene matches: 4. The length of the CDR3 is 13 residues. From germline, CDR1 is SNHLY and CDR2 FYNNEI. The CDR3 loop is CASRTGHTGELFF. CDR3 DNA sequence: TGTGCCAGTCGGACAGGACACACCGGGGAGCTGTTTTTT.